This T cell receptor (beta chain) was captured by sequencing in a study of blood T cells in healthy people across ages. Using a J-beta primer mix together with a sample-barcoded 5' primer, a second PCR was run for roughly 6 to 11 cycles. Researchers report that a template-switch adaptor with 12 random nucleotides tagged each cDNA molecule. TCRdb redid the calling of the 5' RACE reads with MiXCR, one entry per CDR3 protein. The sample has over 1,200,000 distinct CDR3 sequences, 45% to 70% seen once; the top ten hold approximately 7%. Germline V gene lookup returns CDR1 DFQATT and CDR2 SNEGSKA (reference sequence). This CDR3 has 16 residues. The J segment lost 11 bases and the V segment lost 0 bases, leaving 16 bases of the junction unmatched. General study points: PBMCs that were unsorted prevented a conclusive naive versus antigen-experienced comparison. Researchers judged that diversity estimates from one million T cells fell short of true values.

For this clonotype: Its specificity is unknown.

Each sample used at least 6.5 million PBMCs. The chain joins TRBV20-1 to TRBJ2-5; 9 bases line up with TRBD2. This receptor was taken from a man younger than 30 in good health. Sequenced input: blood. The CDR3 nucleotides read TGCAGTGCTAGAGATCTGAGGCGGGGGGGTCAGTGGGAGCAGTACTTC. This codes for CSARDLRRGGQWEQYF.